The clone carrying this TCR beta chain was seen repeatedly, ten times or more. The antigen is unknown. These data originate in a study of T-cell reconstitution after alpha-beta-depleted transplantation in children. The study, taken as a whole, reports: Reports say that about two months after transplant, the alpha-beta T cells came out of several hundred graft clones that had expanded.

Library preparation (for TCRbeta) was performed with unique molecular identifiers. TCRdb used MiXCR to reprocess the PCR reads, holding one entry per CDR3 protein. The sample comprises under 750,000 distinct CDR3 sequences, 23% of which are singletons, and over 12% rests with the top ten. The germline V and J ends were trimmed by 3 bases and 2 bases, with 15 bases remaining between them. The CDR3 has 16 amino acids. This TCR was sampled from a boy under two years old who had a stem cell transplant for acute myeloid leukemia, so the T cells may come from the graft donor. J is TRBJ2-3 and V is TRBV12-3 or TRBV12-4; D call uncertain. The sequencing used PBMCs, mostly from graft donor cells, collected 360 days after TCRalphabeta/CD19-depleted stem cell transplant. The CDR3 DNA is TGTGCCAGCAGTTTTAGCACAAGAAGGGACACAGATACGCAGTATTTT. Translation: CASSFSTRRDTDTQYF.